Described below is a single T cell receptor beta chain sequence and its context. Each CDR3 protein gets one entry after TCRdb re-called the RT-PCR reads with MiXCR. Of about 74,000 distinct CDR3 sequences in the sample, more than 25% are singletons; the top ten hold around 27%. The sample is drawn from a study of patients and donors after allogeneic stem cell transplantation. The receptor was derived from a human donor who was either an allogeneic HSCT recipient or a stem cell or donor lymphocyte infusion donor (not recorded which). It is not recorded whose cells these are; they may come from a transplant donor. Specimen: blood, either unsorted or a sorted T cell fraction (not recorded which).

CDR3 DNA: TGCGCCAGCAGCTTGAGGGTCAATTCACCCCTCCACTTT. It translates to CASSLRVNSPLHF. V and J are TRBV5-1 and TRBJ1-6; D unclear. Germline lookup yields CDR1 SGHRS and CDR2 YFSETQ. The CDR3 is 13 residues long. Trimming stripped 1 base from V and 7 bases from J, with 6 bases between.